This T cell receptor (beta chain) came from a study of blood T cell repertoires in COVID-19. Looking at the study overall: Material from acute and convalescent COVID-19 was sourced from the United States, Italy and Spain. From T cells, B-cell-depleted T cells, or PBMCs came the material, which was cDNA or gDNA.

Study processing details: Estimates of nucleated cell counts were drawn from the amplification of reference gene primers. Method: immunoSEQ multiplex PCR; TCRdb's copy keeps in-frame clones and lacks some. From that table come the V and J calls and clone size; the DNA was used to work out D and trimming. The sample contains about 150,000 clones, around 85% of which appear only once. The CDR3 sequence is 15 residues long. Looked up from germline, CDR1 is SGHAT and CDR2 is FQDESV (reference sequence). V lost 5 bases and J 3 bases, leaving 17 bases between the germline ends. The rearrangement uses TRBV11-1 and TRBJ2-7; D might be TRBD2 (5 bases). The clonotype originates from a woman in her 70s with acute or convalescent COVID-19. The sequencing sample was made of peripheral blood. The CDR3 DNA reads as TGTGCCAGCAGCCCCCGGGGTAGGCTCAACTACGAGCAGTACTTC. Translated: CASSPRGRLNYEQYF.